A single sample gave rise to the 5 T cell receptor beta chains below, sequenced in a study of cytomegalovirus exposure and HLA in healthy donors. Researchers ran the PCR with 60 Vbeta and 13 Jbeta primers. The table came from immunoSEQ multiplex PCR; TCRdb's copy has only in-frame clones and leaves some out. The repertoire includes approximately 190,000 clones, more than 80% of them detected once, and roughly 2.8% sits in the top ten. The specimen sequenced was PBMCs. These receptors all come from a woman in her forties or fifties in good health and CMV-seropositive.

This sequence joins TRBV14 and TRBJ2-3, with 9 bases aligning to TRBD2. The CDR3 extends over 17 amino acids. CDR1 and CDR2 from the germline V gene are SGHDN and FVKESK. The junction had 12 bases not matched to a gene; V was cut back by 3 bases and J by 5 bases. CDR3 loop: CASSQISGGSRLDTQYF. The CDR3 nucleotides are TGTGCCAGCAGCCAGATAAGCGGGGGGTCCCGTCTAGATACGCAGTATTTT.

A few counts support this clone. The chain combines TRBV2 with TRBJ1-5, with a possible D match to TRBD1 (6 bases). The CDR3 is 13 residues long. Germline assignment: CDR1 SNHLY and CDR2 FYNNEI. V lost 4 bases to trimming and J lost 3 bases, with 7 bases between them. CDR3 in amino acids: CASSAGANQPQHF. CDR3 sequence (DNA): TGTGCCAGCAGTGCAGGGGCCAATCAGCCCCAGCATTTT.

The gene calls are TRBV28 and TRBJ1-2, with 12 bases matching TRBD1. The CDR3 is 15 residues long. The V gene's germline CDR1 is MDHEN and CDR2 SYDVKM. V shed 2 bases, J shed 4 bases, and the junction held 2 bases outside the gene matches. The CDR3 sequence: CASSLGTGGAYGYTF. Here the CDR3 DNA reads TGTGCCAGCAGTTTAGGGACAGGGGGCGCCTATGGCTACACCTTC.

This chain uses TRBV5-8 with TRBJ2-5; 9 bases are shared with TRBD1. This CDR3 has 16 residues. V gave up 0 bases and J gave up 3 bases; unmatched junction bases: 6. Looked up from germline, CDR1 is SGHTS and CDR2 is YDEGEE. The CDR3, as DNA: TGTGCCAGCAGCTTGGGGACAGGGGTCCAAAAAGAGACCCAGTACTTC. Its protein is CASSLGTGVQKETQYF. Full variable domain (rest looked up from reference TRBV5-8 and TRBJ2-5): EAGVTQSPTHLIKTRGQQATLRCSPISGHTSVYWYQQALGLGLQFLLWYDEGEERNRGNFPPRFSGRQFPNYSSELNVNALELEDSALYLCASSLGTGVQKETQYFGPGTRLLVL.

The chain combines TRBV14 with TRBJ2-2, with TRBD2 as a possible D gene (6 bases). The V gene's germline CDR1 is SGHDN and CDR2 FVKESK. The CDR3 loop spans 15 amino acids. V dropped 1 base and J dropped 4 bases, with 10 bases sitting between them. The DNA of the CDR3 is TGTGCCAGCAGCCAAGTTTCCGGGGGCACCGGGGAGCTGTTTTTT. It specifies CASSQVSGGTGELFF. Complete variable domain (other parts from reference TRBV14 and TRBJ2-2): EAGVTQFPSHSVIEKGQTVTLRCDPISGHDNLYWYRRVMGKEIKFLLHFVKESKQDESGMPNNRFLAERTGGTYSTLKVQPAELEDSGVYFCASSQVSGGTGELFFGEGSRLTVL.